This T cell receptor (beta chain) was recovered during a study of blood T cell repertoires in COVID-19. Clones were sequenced by immunoSEQ multiplex PCR, and TCRdb holds only the in-frame ones, with some missing. This table has roughly 59,000 clones, over 80% appearing once. In germline, CDR1 is MDHEN, CDR2 SYDVKM. J lost 5 bases, V lost 8 bases, and 6 bases had no gene match. The CDR3 extends over 13 amino acids. Input material: peripheral blood. The chain carries TRBV28 and TRBJ2-7; 10 positions match TRBD2. The receptor's source is a woman older than 75 with acute or convalescent COVID-19. Here the CDR3 reads CASAPSGSHEQYF. CDR3 in DNA: TGTGCCAGCGCCCCTAGCGGGAGTCACGAGCAGTACTTC.